This T cell receptor (beta chain) comes out of a study of blood T cell repertoires in COVID-19. Clones were sequenced by immunoSEQ multiplex PCR, and TCRdb holds only the in-frame ones, with some missing. This sample has 200,000 to 250,000 clones, with more than 80% found just once. The sequencing sample was made of peripheral blood. The receptor's source is a man aged 25-40 years with COVID-19, enrolled during active disease.

In nucleotides, the CDR3 is TGTGCCAGCAGTAGCGCCGGGACAGTGGGTTGGGAGCAGTACTTC. This gives the protein CASSSAGTVGWEQYF. This chain joins TRBV28 and TRBJ2-7, with 7 bases fitting TRBD1. Germline V gene sequence: CDR1 MDHEN, CDR2 SYDVKM. V lost 5 bases and J lost 7; bases outside the gene matches: 14. This CDR3 spans 15 amino acids.